The 26 T cell receptor beta chains in this list originate from one sample, sequenced in a study of shared clonotypes between healthy human individuals. Produced via immunoSEQ multiplex PCR; TCRdb's table is partial and in-frame only. The sample records some 1,400,000 clones, approximately 96% being singletons. Specimen: naive CD4+ T cells sorted from blood. Subset specified: CD45RA+ positively selected. Receptor source: a man younger than 40 in good health.

The rearrangement joins TRBV6-6 to TRBJ2-7; 9 positions match TRBD1. CDR1 and CDR2 from the germline V gene are MNHNY and SVGAGI (reference sequence). CDR3 length: 14 residues. After removal of 6 bases from V and 4 bases from J, the junction contained 7 bases not matched to a gene. The CDR3, as DNA: TGTGCCAGCAGGTCGGACAGGGGATGGTACGAGCAGTACTTC. Residues: CASRSDRGWYEQYF.

For the CDR3, the DNA is TGCAGCGCTCTCTCGGGGAACACTGAAGCTTTCTTT. Its protein product is CSALSGNTEAFF. The rearrangement joins TRBV29-1 to TRBJ1-1; D not certain. Germline V CDR1 and CDR2: SQVTM, ANQGSEA. V was clipped by 7 bases and J by 1 base, with 10 bases between them. This CDR3 is 12 amino acids long.

This clone has just one count. The sample has other DNA sequences that encode this CDR3 too. This chain links TRBV5-1 with TRBJ2-3; D is unclear. This CDR3 is 14 amino acids long. V dropped 0 bases and J dropped 4 bases, with 9 bases sitting between them. Per the germline V gene, CDR1 is SGHRS and CDR2 is YFSETQ. CDR3 sequence reads: CASSLEGGADTQYF. In DNA, the CDR3 is TGCGCCAGCAGCTTGGAGGGTGGGGCAGATACGCAGTATTTT.

J is TRBJ1-1 and V is TRBV28; tentatively, D is TRBD1 (6 bases). CDR3 length equals 14 residues. CDR1 MDHEN and CDR2 SYDVKM come from the germline V gene. The V and J ends lost 6 bases and 4 bases respectively, with 15 bases between them. The CDR3 protein is CASSIPGARTEAFF. In DNA form, the CDR3 reads TGTGCCAGCAGCATCCCGGGGGCGCGCACTGAAGCTTTCTTT. Full variable domain (rest looked up from reference TRBV28 and TRBJ1-1): DVKVTQSSRYLVKRTGEKVFLECVQDMDHENMFWYRQDPGLGLRLIYFSYDVKMKEKGDIPEGYSVSREKKERFSLILESASTNQTSMYLCASSIPGARTEAFFGQGTRLTVV.

This clone was observed a handful of times. The chain joins TRBV7-3 to TRBJ2-7, with 8 bases that match TRBD2. Germline CDR1 and CDR2: SGHTA and FQGTGA. V lost 4 bases and J lost 6; bases outside the gene matches: 5. The CDR3 loop spans 13 amino acids. CDR3 DNA sequence: TGTGCCAGCAGCTGGGGACTAGGATCCGAGCAGTACTTC. It specifies CASSWGLGSEQYF.

Here the CDR3 reads CASSPGLAGVDEQFF. Here the CDR3 DNA reads TGTGCCAGCAGCCCAGGACTAGCGGGAGTGGATGAGCAGTTCTTC. V usage is TRBV7-3 and J usage is TRBJ2-1; 13 positions match TRBD2. Germline V lookup: CDR1 SGHTA, CDR2 FQGTGA. The CDR3 is 15 residues long. V trimming: 5 bases; J trimming: 8 bases; junction bases outside the gene matches: 6.

V is TRBV19 and J is TRBJ2-1; 11 nucleotides match TRBD2. Germline CDR1 reads LNHDA; CDR2 reads SQIVND (reference sequence). This CDR3 comprises 15 residues. J gave up 9 bases and V 5 bases, and 9 bases lay outside the gene matches. CDR3 amino acids: CASSSSTSGISEQFF. The CDR3 DNA sequence: TGTGCCAGTAGTTCTTCGACTAGCGGGATAAGTGAGCAGTTCTTC.

This chain links TRBV7-3 with TRBJ2-1; D possibly matches TRBD1 or TRBD2 (6 bases each). The CDR3 spans 15 residues. Per germline, CDR1 SGHTA and CDR2 FQGTGA. The V end lost 5 bases, the J end lost 8 bases, and 19 bases lay between the germline ends. The CDR3 loop reads CASSPRGGQLDEQFF. CDR3 in DNA: TGTGCCAGCAGCCCCCGTGGGGGGCAGTTAGATGAGCAGTTCTTC.

The chain uses TRBV28 and TRBJ2-2, with no clear D. The CDR3 has 14 residues. Germline V lookup: CDR1 MDHEN, CDR2 SYDVKM. V lost 2 bases and J lost 1, with 5 bases in between. The CDR3 loop reads CASSLVQNTGELFF. The CDR3 DNA reads TGTGCCAGCAGTTTAGTCCAGAACACCGGGGAGCTGTTTTTT.

Only one count was recorded for this clone. CDR3 DNA sequence: TGTGCCAGCAGCTTAGCCATAGATACGCAGTATTTT. Its translation: CASSLAIDTQYF. The J gene is TRBJ2-3, the V gene TRBV7-6; D gene uncertain. Germline values: CDR1 SGHVS, CDR2 FNYEAQ. Trimming pared 0 bases from V and 5 bases from J, leaving 3 bases between. CDR3 length: 12 amino acids.

The gene calls are TRBV6-5 and TRBJ2-7, with D possibly called TRBD1 or TRBD2 (5 bases each). Deletions cut 8 bases from V and 4 bases from J, with 18 bases between. There are 14 residues in the CDR3. Germline V gene data show CDR1 as MNHEY and CDR2 as SVGAGI. The CDR3 reads CASRDRDPPYEQYF. CDR3 DNA sequence: TGTGCCAGCCGAGACCGGGACCCCCCTTACGAGCAGTACTTC.

The CDR3 DNA reads TGTGCCAGCAGCCAAGACCCTAGCGGACTGACAGAGACCCAGTACTTC. It codes for CASSQDPSGLTETQYF. V is TRBV14 and J is TRBJ2-5, with 7 bases matching TRBD2. The CDR3 has 16 residues. With V trimmed by 0 bases and J by 4 bases, 8 bases remained unmatched. CDR1 and CDR2 from the germline V gene are SGHDN and FVKESK.

This clone was detected only a few times. The chain joins TRBV10-3 to TRBJ2-3; 9 bases line up with TRBD1. The germline V gene has CDR1 ENHRY and CDR2 SYGVKD. V shed 6 bases and J 5 bases; nucleotides not matched to a gene: 6. The CDR3 is 14 residues long. In nucleotides, the CDR3 is TGTGCCATCAGCCTACAGGGGGCAAAAGATACGCAGTATTTT. Amino acids: CAISLQGAKDTQYF.

The gene calls are TRBV29-1 and TRBJ2-7; the match to TRBD1 covers 7 bases. CDR3 length: 14 residues. V dropped 4 bases and J dropped 4; count of bases not matched to a gene: 10. Germline CDR1 is SQVTM and CDR2 is ANQGSEA. CDR3 protein: CSVGGDRGRYEQYF. The DNA for the CDR3 is TGCAGCGTTGGTGGGGACAGAGGTCGGTACGAGCAGTACTTC.

The chain carries TRBV5-1 and TRBJ2-5, with D maybe TRBD1 (6 bases). V was trimmed by 3 bases and J by 3 bases, leaving 12 bases between them. The germline gives CDR1 SGHRS, CDR2 YFSETQ. The CDR3 extends over 14 amino acids. The CDR3 reads CASSYGAGEETQYF. CDR3 nucleotide sequence: TGCGCCAGCAGCTACGGGGCAGGGGAAGAGACCCAGTACTTC.

This chain connects TRBV7-2 to TRBJ2-1; 14 positions agree with TRBD2. The CDR3 covers 17 residues. From germline, CDR1 is SGHTA and CDR2 FQGNSA. J lost 9 bases, V lost 2 bases, and 9 bases had no gene match. CDR3 sequence reads: CASSLPVGLAGAGEQFF. The CDR3 DNA is TGTGCCAGCAGCTTACCAGTGGGACTAGCGGGAGCGGGTGAGCAGTTCTTC.

This clone was seen only once. The chain has TRBV19 and TRBJ2-7; TRBD2 might be the D (6 bases). The CDR3 covers 13 residues. The germline gives CDR1 LNHDA, CDR2 SQIVND (reference sequence). V was trimmed by 5 bases and J by 3 bases, leaving 11 bases between them. CDR3 in DNA: TGTGCCAGTAGTCGTAGCGGTAACTACGAGCAGTACTTC. Protein: CASSRSGNYEQYF.

The rearrangement uses TRBV7-8 and TRBJ2-5; no firm D call. V was cut by 5 bases and J by 6 bases, with 7 bases left in between. CDR3 size: 11 residues. Germline V gene data show CDR1 as SGHVS and CDR2 as FQNEAQ. CDR3 bases: TGTGCCAGCAGCGTTAGGAAGACCCAGTACTTC. This translates into CASSVRKTQYF.

V gene TRBV6-6 combines with J gene TRBJ2-7; perhaps TRBD2 as D (6 bases). The CDR3 length is 13 residues. From germline, CDR1 is MNHNY and CDR2 SVGAGI (reference sequence). Trimming took 8 bases from V and 1 from J, leaving 12 bases between them. The DNA of the CDR3 is TGTGCCAGCGGGAGGCCTGAATCCTACGAGCAGTACTTC. It yields the protein CASGRPESYEQYF.

This clone was picked up one time. V gene TRBV27 combines with J gene TRBJ2-7; no reliable D call. The CDR3 sequence is 13 residues long. V shed 5 bases and J shed 4 bases, with 12 bases lying between them. Germline assignment: CDR1 MNHEY and CDR2 SMNVEV (reference sequence). The CDR3 sequence: CASSVRPRYEQYF. The CDR3 region has the DNA TGTGCCAGCAGTGTCCGACCACGATACGAGCAGTACTTC.

In this sample, this clone turned up a few times. The chain has TRBV27 and TRBJ1-2; a possible D gene is TRBD1 (6 bases). The germline CDR1 and CDR2 sequences are MNHEY and SMNVEV (reference sequence). Trimming pared 5 bases from V and 5 bases from J, leaving 9 bases between. CDR3 size: 12 residues. The CDR3 loop reads CASSARGYGYTF. For the CDR3, the DNA is TGTGCCAGCAGTGCCAGGGGTTATGGCTACACCTTC.

As to this clone: This specimen includes other DNA sequences encoding the same CDR3. The V and J genes are TRBV7-9 and TRBJ2-7; the match to TRBD2 covers 10 bases. V lost 5 bases to trimming and J lost 0 bases; unmatched junction nucleotides: 4. Per germline, CDR1 SEHNR and CDR2 FQNEAQ (reference sequence). This CDR3 comprises 15 residues. The CDR3 nucleotides are TGTGCCAGCAGCCCGCTAGCGGGAGTCTCCTACGAGCAGTACTTC. The encoded protein is CASSPLAGVSYEQYF.

This sequence joins TRBV7-1 and TRBJ1-2, with D unresolved. TRBV7-1 is reported as an ORF; its role is uncertain. CDR3 length: 12 amino acids. V shed 4 bases and J shed 4 bases, with 7 bases lying between them. The CDR3 spells CASSFPLYGYTF. The CDR3 DNA follows: TGTGCCAGCAGCTTCCCTCTCTATGGCTACACCTTC.

This clone was picked up one time. The CDR3 region is CASSQGNTGGVGYEQYF. CDR3 in DNA: TGCGCCAGCAGCCAAGGAAACACAGGGGGTGTAGGCTACGAGCAGTACTTC. V is TRBV4-1 and J is TRBJ2-7, with 8 bases identical to TRBD1. In germline, CDR1 is MGHRA, CDR2 YSYEKL. Trimming at V came to 1 base and at J to 3 bases, leaving 11 bases not matched to a gene. This CDR3 is built from 17 residues.

A remark on this clone: Different DNA sequences within this sample yield the same CDR3. The rearrangement links TRBV9 to TRBJ2-3; D not certain. Deletions cut 2 bases from V and 5 bases from J, with 6 bases between. This CDR3 comprises 12 residues. Germline loops: CDR1 SGDLS, CDR2 YYNGEE. The CDR3 DNA follows: TGTGCCAGCAGCGTTGGTGGAGATACGCAGTATTTT. Its translation is CASSVGGDTQYF.

The chain combines TRBV9 with TRBJ2-1, with 8 bases that match TRBD2. The J segment lost 5 bases and the V segment lost 4 bases, leaving 5 bases of the junction unmatched. The germline V gene encodes CDR1 SGDLS and CDR2 YYNGEE. The CDR3 consists of 14 residues. The CDR3 nucleotides read TGTGCCAGCAGCCCCCAGACTAGCGACAATGAGCAGTTCTTC. Its translation: CASSPQTSDNEQFF.